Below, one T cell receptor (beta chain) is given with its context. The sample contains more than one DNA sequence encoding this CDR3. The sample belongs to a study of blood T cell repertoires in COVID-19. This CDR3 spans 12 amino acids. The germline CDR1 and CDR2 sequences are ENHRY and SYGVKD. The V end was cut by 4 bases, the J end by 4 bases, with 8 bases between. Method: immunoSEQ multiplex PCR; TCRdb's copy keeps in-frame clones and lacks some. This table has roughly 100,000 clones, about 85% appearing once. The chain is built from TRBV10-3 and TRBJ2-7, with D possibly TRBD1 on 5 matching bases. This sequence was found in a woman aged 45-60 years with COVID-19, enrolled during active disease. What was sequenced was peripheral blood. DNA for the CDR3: TGTGCCATCAGTGCCGACAGTTACGAGCAGTACTTC. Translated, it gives CAISADSYEQYF.